The text below deals with one TCR beta chain. The antigen remains unidentified. The data were taken from a study of cytomegalovirus exposure and HLA in healthy donors. General study results and limits: Over 150 TCR beta chains were listed as cytomegalovirus-associated.

Researchers ran the PCR with 60 Vbeta and 13 Jbeta primers. TCRdb's copy holds only in-frame clones and misses some; the assay was immunoSEQ multiplex PCR. Counted here are 210,000 or so clones, about 85% occurring once; the ten biggest clones make up 1% to 1.5%. V dropped 4 bases and J dropped 2; count of bases not matched to a gene: 7. This CDR3 is 16 amino acids long. The V gene's germline CDR1 is GTSNPN and CDR2 SVGIG (reference sequence). The chain has TRBV30 and TRBJ2-6; 8 bases line up with TRBD2. Sample: PBMCs. This sequence originates from a human donor in good health. This CDR3 is CAWTPRGGTGANVLTF. The CDR3 bases are TGTGCCTGGACCCCCCGGGGGGGAACTGGGGCCAACGTCCTGACTTTC.